These T cell receptor beta chains were read from a single sample in a study of blood T cell repertoires in COVID-19. Libraries were prepared by immunoSEQ multiplex PCR; TCRdb keeps only in-frame clonotypes and omits some of them. Of about 170,000 clones detected, approximately 92% appear once; the ten largest clones hold 4.5% to 5.5%. The specimen sequenced was peripheral blood. These receptors came from a woman aged 45 to 65 with acute or convalescent COVID-19. CDR3s include the opening cysteine and the closing phenylalanine or tryptophan. D genes are given only for firm matches.

d_call	v_call	j_call	cdr3_length	cdr3_aa	cdr3_nt
TRBD1	TRBV5-1	TRBJ1-2	14	CASSLARDSGGYTF	TGCGCCAGCAGCTTGGCCCGGGACAGTGGGGGCTACACCTTC
TRBD1	TRBV30	TRBJ1-5	14	CAWNSGQAGQPQHF	TGTGCCTGGAACTCCGGACAGGCAGGTCAGCCCCAGCATTTT
TRBD1	TRBV10-3	TRBJ2-7	15	CAIRTDRGLSYEQYF	TGTGCCATCAGGACGGACAGGGGGTTGTCGTACGAGCAGTACTTC
TRBD1	TRBV24-1	TRBJ1-5	13	CAARDSLGGPQHF	TGTGCCGCGCGGGACAGCTTGGGAGGGCCCCAGCATTTT
TRBD2	TRBV2	TRBJ2-3	16	CASSEMGSGGTDTQYF	TGTGCCAGCAGTGAGATGGGTAGCGGGGGCACAGATACGCAGTATTTT
TRBD2	TRBV12-3/TRBV12-4	TRBJ2-1	13	CASSGLAGDEQFF	TGTGCCAGCAGTGGACTAGCGGGGGATGAGCAGTTCTTC
TRBD2	TRBV24-1	TRBJ2-5	14	CATSDFGEGETQYF	TGTGCCACCAGTGATTTTGGGGAGGGGGAGACCCAGTACTTC
.	TRBV30	TRBJ1-4	16	CAWSRSRFDTNEKLFF	TGTGCCTGGAGTCGGTCCAGGTTCGACACTAATGAAAAACTGTTTTTT
.	TRBV3-1/TRBV3-2	TRBJ1-2	14	CASSQDRGGYGYTF	TGTGCCAGCAGCCAAGATCGGGGGGGCTATGGCTACACCTTC
TRBD1	TRBV27	TRBJ2-7	14	CASSHRDSSYEQYF	TGTGCCAGCAGTCACCGGGACAGTTCCTACGAGCAGTACTTC
TRBD1	TRBV4-1	TRBJ2-7	15	CASSQPGQATYEQYF	TGCGCCAGCAGCCAACCGGGACAGGCTACCTACGAGCAGTACTTC